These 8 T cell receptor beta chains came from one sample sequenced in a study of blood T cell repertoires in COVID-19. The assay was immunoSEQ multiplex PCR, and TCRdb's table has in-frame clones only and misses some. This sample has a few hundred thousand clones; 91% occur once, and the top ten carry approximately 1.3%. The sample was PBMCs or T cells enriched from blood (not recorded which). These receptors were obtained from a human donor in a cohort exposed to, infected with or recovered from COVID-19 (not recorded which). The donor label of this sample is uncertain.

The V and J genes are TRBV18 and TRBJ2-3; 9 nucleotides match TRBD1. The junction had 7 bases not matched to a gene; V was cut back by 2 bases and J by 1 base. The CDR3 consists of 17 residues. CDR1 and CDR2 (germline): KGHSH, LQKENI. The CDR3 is CASSPWTGALGTDTQYF. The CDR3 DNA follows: TGTGCCAGCTCACCATGGACAGGGGCTTTGGGCACAGATACGCAGTATTTT.

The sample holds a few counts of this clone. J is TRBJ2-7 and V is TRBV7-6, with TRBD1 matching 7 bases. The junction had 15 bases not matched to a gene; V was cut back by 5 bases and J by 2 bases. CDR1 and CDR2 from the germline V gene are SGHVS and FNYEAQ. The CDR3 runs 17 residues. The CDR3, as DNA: TGTGCCAGCAGCCCTCACCCGACAGGGACCCTCACCTACGAGCAGTACTTC. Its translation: CASSPHPTGTLTYEQYF.

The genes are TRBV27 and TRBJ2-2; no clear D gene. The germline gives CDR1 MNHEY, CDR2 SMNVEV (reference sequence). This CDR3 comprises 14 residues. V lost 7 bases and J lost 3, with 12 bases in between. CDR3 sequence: CASTRVGDTGELFF. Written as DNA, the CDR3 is TGTGCCAGCACCAGAGTGGGCGACACCGGGGAGCTGTTTTTT.

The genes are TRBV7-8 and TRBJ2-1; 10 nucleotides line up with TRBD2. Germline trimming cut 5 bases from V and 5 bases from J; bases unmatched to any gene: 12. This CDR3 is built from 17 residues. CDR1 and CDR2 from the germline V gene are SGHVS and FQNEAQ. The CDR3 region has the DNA TGTGCCAGCAGCCCTGGTTTAGCGGGGGGCTTAAACAATGAGCAGTTCTTC. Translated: CASSPGLAGGLNNEQFF. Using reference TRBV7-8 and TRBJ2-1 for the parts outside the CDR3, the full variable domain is GAGVSQSPRYKVAKRGQDVALRCDPISGHVSLFWYQQALGQGPEFLTYFQNEAQLDKSGLPSDRFFAERPEGSVSTLKIQRTQQEDSAVYLCASSPGLAGGLNNEQFFGPGTRLTVL.

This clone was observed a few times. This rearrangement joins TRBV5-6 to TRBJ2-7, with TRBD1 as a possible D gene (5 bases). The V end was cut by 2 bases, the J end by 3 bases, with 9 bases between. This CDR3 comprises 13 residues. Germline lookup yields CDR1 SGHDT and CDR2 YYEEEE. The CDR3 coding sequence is TGTGCCAGCAGCTTCAAGGGGAACTACGAGCAGTACTTC. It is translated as CASSFKGNYEQYF. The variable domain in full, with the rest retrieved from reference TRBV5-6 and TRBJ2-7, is DAGVTQSPTHLIKTRGQQVTLRCSPKSGHDTVSWYQQALGQGPQFIFQYYEEEERQRGNFPDRFSGHQFPNYSSELNVNALLLGDSALYLCASSFKGNYEQYFGPGTRLTVT.

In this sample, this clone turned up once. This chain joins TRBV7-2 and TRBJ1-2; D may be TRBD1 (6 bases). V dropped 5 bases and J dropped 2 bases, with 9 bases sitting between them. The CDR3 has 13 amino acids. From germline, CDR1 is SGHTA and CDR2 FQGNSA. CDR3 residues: CASSRGGNYGYTF. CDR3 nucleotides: TGTGCCAGCAGCAGGGGGGGAAACTATGGCTACACCTTC.

CDR3 in amino acids: CASSFGRGRVYGYTF. The CDR3 DNA follows: TGTGCCAGCAGCTTCGGTCGGGGTCGGGTCTATGGCTACACCTTC. The V call is TRBV5-4, the J call TRBJ1-2; D is ambiguous. Trimming shortened V by 2 bases and J by 4 bases, and 15 bases separated the two germline ends. CDR1 and CDR2 (germline): SGHNT, YYREEE (reference sequence). The CDR3 has 15 residues.

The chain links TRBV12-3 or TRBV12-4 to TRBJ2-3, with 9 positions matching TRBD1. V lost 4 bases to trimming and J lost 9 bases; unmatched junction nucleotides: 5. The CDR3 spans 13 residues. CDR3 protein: CASSYQDRGTQYF. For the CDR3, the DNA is TGTGCCAGCAGTTACCAGGACAGGGGAACGCAGTATTTT.